Here is one T cell receptor (beta chain) with its context. Its specificity is not known. The source of the sample is a study of shared clonotypes between healthy human individuals. Across the whole study: Each donor's CD4 naive and CD4 memory cells filled three plates apiece, CD8 naive two, and CD8 memory one.

In the original analysis: There were no quality scores in the junction-only immunoSEQ sequences, so filtering differed. Sequencing was performed with immunoSEQ multiplex PCR; in TCRdb, only in-frame clones are kept and a portion is missing. The DNA gave D and trimming, while V, J and clone size come from that table. The sample has roughly 700,000 clones; around 90% are singletons. J lost 6 bases, V lost 3 bases, and 11 bases had no gene match. Germline loops: CDR1 LGHNA, CDR2 YSLEER. This CDR3 region has 16 residues. Findings and caveats of the study: Clonotypes not shared had lower generation probabilities than those common to all four donors. Generally, naive subsets came out with larger estimated richness than memory subsets.

The TCR comes from a man aged 18 to 30 in good health. Some clones in this sample may be carry-over from other donors' samples. V usage is TRBV4-3 and J usage is TRBJ2-1; 7 nucleotides agree with TRBD1. The material sequenced was memory CD8+ T cells from PBMCs. Documented subset: CD45RO+ cells pooled with CCR7-negative TemRA cells. The CDR3: CASSQIDRVIGNEQFF. DNA for the CDR3: TGCGCCAGCAGCCAGATCGACAGGGTAATTGGCAATGAGCAGTTCTTC.